One sample yielded the 10 T cell receptor beta chains listed below, sequenced in a study of somatic mutations in cytotoxic T cells in rheumatoid arthritis. The table came from immunoSEQ multiplex PCR; TCRdb's copy has only in-frame clones and leaves some out. Of 20,000 to 25,000 clones in the sample, 78% were seen once. Sequencing was done on a sample of CD8+ T cells sorted from blood. The receptors come from an adult with rheumatoid arthritis.

V and J are TRBV4-1 and TRBJ2-7; maybe TRBD1 (6 bases). In germline, CDR1 is MGHRA, CDR2 YSYEKL. V was trimmed by 3 bases and J by 4 bases, leaving 19 bases between them. This CDR3 comprises 16 residues. The CDR3 region is CASSHLGAAGAYEQYF. The DNA for the CDR3 is TGCGCCAGCAGCCATTTGGGGGCTGCGGGTGCTTACGAGCAGTACTTC.

This clone was seen a few times. The chain combines TRBV6-4 with TRBJ2-1; 7 nucleotides match TRBD2. Germline-derived CDR1 and CDR2 are MRHNA and SNTAGT. The trim removed 0 bases at V and 9 bases at J, leaving 2 bases unmatched. The CDR3 loop spans 13 amino acids. This CDR3 is CASSDSGEGEQFF. The CDR3 bases are TGTGCCAGCAGTGACTCGGGGGAGGGTGAGCAGTTCTTC.

This chain connects TRBV7-9 to TRBJ2-3; D is perhaps TRBD1 (6 bases). This CDR3 comprises 14 residues. Per germline, CDR1 SEHNR and CDR2 FQNEAQ (reference sequence). V was shortened by 3 bases and J by 3 bases, with 10 bases between the two germline ends. CDR3 nucleotide sequence: TGTGCCAGCAGCTTCCCTGGACAGACAGATACGCAGTATTTT. Encoded protein: CASSFPGQTDTQYF.

The V call is TRBV10-3, the J call TRBJ2-3, with 8 bases aligning to TRBD2. V was clipped by 3 bases and J by 2 bases; unmatched bases: 10. Per the germline V gene, CDR1 is ENHRY and CDR2 is SYGVKD. CDR3 length equals 17 residues. CDR3 region: CAISDLVIAGPTDTQYF. The CDR3 DNA is TGTGCCATCAGTGATCTCGTGATAGCGGGACCCACAGATACGCAGTATTTT.

The chain uses TRBV5-8 and TRBJ2-7, with 7 bases matching TRBD1. V lost 0 bases and J lost 4; bases outside the gene matches: 4. Germline CDR1 and CDR2: SGHTS and YDEGEE. The CDR3 has 14 amino acids. CDR3 DNA: TGTGCCAGCAGCTTGGTGGGACAGAAATACGAGCAGTACTTC. Translation: CASSLVGQKYEQYF.

In its sample, this clone was seen once. V and J are TRBV5-1 and TRBJ2-7, with D maybe TRBD2 (7 bases). Trimming took 2 bases from V and 6 from J, leaving 15 bases between them. The germline V gene has CDR1 SGHRS and CDR2 YFSETQ. The CDR3 contains 14 residues. DNA for the CDR3: TGCGCCAGCAGCTTCGAGGGGGGGCTTCGCGAGCAGTACTTC. The encoded protein is CASSFEGGLREQYF.

The chain employs TRBV9 and TRBJ1-6; a weak D match, TRBD1 (5 bases). Germline V gene data show CDR1 as SGDLS and CDR2 as YYNGEE. Trimming stripped 4 bases from V and 8 bases from J, with 10 bases between. This CDR3 is 13 amino acids long. The CDR3 loop is CASSLWDDSPLHF. The CDR3 nucleotides are TGTGCCAGCAGCCTCTGGGACGATTCACCCCTCCACTTT.

The chain couples TRBV29-1 to TRBJ1-5; a weak D match, TRBD1 (5 bases). The CDR3 contains 14 residues. V dropped 3 bases and J dropped 7 bases, with 16 bases sitting between them. Germline V CDR1 and CDR2: SQVTM, ANQGSEA. Written as DNA, the CDR3 is TGCAGCGTTGAGGGCCCGGGGCCAGACCAGCCCCAGCATTTT. It is translated as CSVEGPGPDQPQHF.

The rearrangement joins TRBV19 to TRBJ2-5; D possibly matches TRBD1 or TRBD2 (6 bases each). V lost 4 bases to trimming and J lost 4 bases, with 10 bases between them. Germline V lookup: CDR1 LNHDA, CDR2 SQIVND (reference sequence). The length of the CDR3 is 13 residues. In DNA, the CDR3 is TGTGCCAGTAGTAAGGGGGGCTTAGAGACCCAGTACTTC. This sequence encodes CASSKGGLETQYF.

The V and J genes are TRBV19 and TRBJ2-1; TRBD2 agrees at 7 bases. In germline, CDR1 is LNHDA, CDR2 SQIVND (reference sequence). The CDR3 sequence is 14 residues long. With 4 bases clipped from V and 6 bases from J, the junction kept 6 bases outside the gene matches. Here the CDR3 reads CASSRGGNSNEQFF. CDR3 in DNA: TGTGCCAGTAGTAGGGGGGGTAATAGCAATGAGCAGTTCTTC.